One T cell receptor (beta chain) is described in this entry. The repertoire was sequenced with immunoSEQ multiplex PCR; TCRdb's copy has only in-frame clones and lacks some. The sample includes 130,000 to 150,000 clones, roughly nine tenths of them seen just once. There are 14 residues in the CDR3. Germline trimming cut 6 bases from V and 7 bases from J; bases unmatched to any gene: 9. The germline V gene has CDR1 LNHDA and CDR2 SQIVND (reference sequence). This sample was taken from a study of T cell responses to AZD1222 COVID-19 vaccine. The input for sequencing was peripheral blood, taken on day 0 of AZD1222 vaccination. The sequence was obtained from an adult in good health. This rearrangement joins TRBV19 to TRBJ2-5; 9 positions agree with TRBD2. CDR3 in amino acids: CASRPSGEGGTQYF. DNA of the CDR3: TGTGCCAGTAGACCTAGCGGGGAAGGAGGGACCCAGTACTTC.